One and the same sample provided the 16 T cell receptor beta chains below, sequenced in a study of cytomegalovirus exposure and HLA in healthy donors. Both 60 Vbeta primers and 13 Jbeta primers went into the PCR. TCRdb's table, derived via immunoSEQ multiplex PCR, lists solely in-frame clones and lacks some. Of approximately 100,000 clones in the sample, approximately 66% are singletons; the top ten hold roughly 10%. What was sequenced was PBMCs. Receptors were obtained from a man aged 40-49 years in good health and CMV-seropositive.

J is TRBJ2-2 and V is TRBV5-4; the match to TRBD2 covers 8 bases. CDR3 length equals 16 residues. Trimming took 5 bases from V and 4 from J; bases not matched to a gene: 10. Looked up from germline, CDR1 is SGHNT and CDR2 is YYREEE (reference sequence). As DNA, the CDR3 is TGTGCCAGCAGGTCTGAGGCGGGGGGACTCACCGGGGAGCTGTTTTTT. It specifies CASRSEAGGLTGELFF.

This clone appeared a few times. J is TRBJ1-1 and V is TRBV25-1; D ambiguous. Germline V CDR1 and CDR2: MGHDK, SYGVNS. V gave up 0 bases and J gave up 2 bases, with 7 bases separating them. CDR3 length: 14 amino acids. The CDR3 spells CASSEYSVNTEAFF. In nucleotides, the CDR3 is TGTGCCAGCAGTGAATATTCGGTAAACACTGAAGCTTTCTTT.

The chain is built from TRBV21-1 and TRBJ1-5; TRBD1 reflects the table's D call only, with no check against the DNA. TRBV21-1 is tagged as a pseudogene. The CDR3 extends over 17 amino acids. The CDR3 DNA is TGTGCCAGCAGGAGACAGGGCAACTACTATAGCAATCAGCCCCAGCATTTT. It specifies CASRRQGNYYSNQPQHF.

V is TRBV9 and J is TRBJ2-5; D remains ambiguous. CDR3 length: 16 amino acids. V was pared by 4 bases and J by 5 bases, with 21 bases between. Germline CDR1 is SGDLS and CDR2 is YYNGEE. In nucleotides, the CDR3 is TGTGCCAGCAGCCCAGCTCTGTTTAGCCATGCGGAGACCCAGTACTTC. Protein product: CASSPALFSHAETQYF.

Here the CDR3 reads CASSQDLASRRPGELFF. The CDR3 bases are TGCGCCAGCAGCCAAGATCTCGCTAGCCGCAGGCCCGGGGAGCTGTTTTTT. The rearrangement uses TRBV4-3 and TRBJ2-2; TRBD2 might be the D (5 bases). Germline V gene lookup returns CDR1 LGHNA and CDR2 YSLEER. The CDR3 totals 17 residues. Trimming pared 0 bases from V and 6 bases from J, leaving 17 bases between.

In regard to this clone: The junction departs from germline at one end; a sequencing error may be responsible. Other nucleotide sequences in the sample specify the same CDR3. The V and J genes are TRBV5-1 and TRBJ1-3; D uncertain. There are 15 residues in the CDR3. Looked up from germline, CDR1 is SGHRS and CDR2 is YFSETQ. DNA for the CDR3: TGCGCCAGCAGCTTGGACAGATCTTCTGGAAACACTATATATTTT. Translating it yields CASSLDRSSGNTIYF.

The J gene is TRBJ2-4, the V gene TRBV19, with D maybe TRBD2 (5 bases). Looked up from germline, CDR1 is LNHDA and CDR2 is SQIVND (reference sequence). Trimming cost V 3 bases and J 7 bases, with 16 bases left between them. The CDR3 runs to 15 residues. The CDR3 sequence: CASSIGADLRNIQYF. The DNA for the CDR3 is TGTGCCAGTAGTATTGGAGCGGACCTAAGGAACATTCAGTACTTC.

The chain uses TRBV4-1 and TRBJ2-6; 7 bases match TRBD2. V was pared by 2 bases and J by 4 bases, with 11 bases of the junction left unmatched. In germline, CDR1 is MGHRA, CDR2 YSYEKL. The CDR3 is made up of 18 amino acids. CDR3: CASSQSGGGGSGANVLTF. CDR3 DNA sequence: TGCGCCAGCAGCCAATCGGGTGGGGGGGGATCCGGGGCCAACGTCCTGACTTTC.

The chain carries TRBV4-3 and TRBJ2-2; 7 nucleotides align to TRBD1. The CDR3 is made up of 17 amino acids. From germline, CDR1 is LGHNA and CDR2 YSLEER. Trimming at V came to 0 bases and at J to 9 bases, leaving 13 bases not matched to a gene. CDR3 nucleotide sequence: TGCGCCAGCAGCCAAGATCAGGGACAGTTATCTTTTCGGGAGCTGTTTTTT. It codes for CASSQDQGQLSFRELFF.

Here the CDR3 DNA reads TGTGCCAGCAGCAGAGGGACAGCTAACTATGGCTACACCTTC. Translation: CASSRGTANYGYTF. This rearrangement joins TRBV7-9 to TRBJ1-2; 7 nucleotides match TRBD1. With V trimmed by 5 bases and J by 0 bases, 3 bases remained unmatched. CDR3 size: 14 residues. CDR1 is SEHNR and CDR2 is FQNEAQ in the germline V gene (reference sequence).

This sequence joins TRBV5-4 and TRBJ2-3; possibly TRBD1 for D (6 bases). Germline V CDR1 and CDR2: SGHNT, YYREEE (reference sequence). Trimming pared 4 bases from V and 5 bases from J, leaving 14 bases between. The CDR3 loop spans 14 amino acids. The CDR3 DNA is TGTGCCAGCAGCCGAACAGGGTCGGAAGATACGCAGTATTTT. It specifies CASSRTGSEDTQYF.

The rearrangement links TRBV18 to TRBJ1-1, with D unresolved. From germline, CDR1 is KGHSH and CDR2 LQKENI. The germline V and J ends were trimmed by 3 bases and 5 bases, with 10 bases remaining between them. This CDR3 is 13 amino acids long. CDR3 residues: CASSPSGETEAFF. CDR3 DNA: TGTGCCAGCTCACCGTCCGGGGAAACTGAAGCTTTCTTT.

This clone appeared a few times. The V and J genes are TRBV6-5 and TRBJ1-2; no firm D call. CDR1 MNHEY and CDR2 SVGAGI come from the germline V gene. Trimming cost V 0 bases and J 4 bases, with 9 bases left between them. CDR3 size: 14 residues. The CDR3 loop reads CASSYSGARYGYTF. Written as DNA, the CDR3 is TGTGCCAGCAGTTACTCCGGAGCCCGCTATGGCTACACCTTC.

The chain couples TRBV30 to TRBJ2-7; TRBD1 is a possible D gene (6 bases). Germline-derived CDR1 and CDR2 are GTSNPN and SVGIG (reference sequence). The length of the CDR3 is 14 residues. Trimming left V 0 bases short and J 5 bases short, with 14 bases between. CDR3 region: CAWSVGQGWDEQYF. In nucleotides, the CDR3 is TGTGCCTGGAGTGTAGGGCAGGGGTGGGACGAGCAGTACTTC.

This clone was observed once. This sequence joins TRBV10-3 and TRBJ1-2, with 8 positions matching TRBD1. Germline loops: CDR1 ENHRY, CDR2 SYGVKD. Trimming at V came to 6 bases and at J to 1 base, leaving 7 bases not matched to a gene. The CDR3 is 15 amino acids. The CDR3 nucleotides read TGTGCCATCAGCCTGACAGGGGAAGGTAACTATGGCTACACCTTC. This sequence encodes CAISLTGEGNYGYTF.

CDR3 nucleotides: TGTGCCAGCCGGGACAGATACACAGATACGCAGTATTTT. Translation gives CASRDRYTDTQYF. The chain combines TRBV9 with TRBJ2-3, with 7 bases matching TRBD1. J lost 2 bases, V lost 7 bases, and 4 bases had no gene match. Germline assignment: CDR1 SGDLS and CDR2 YYNGEE. The CDR3 is 13 amino acids.